This entry concerns a single T cell receptor (beta chain). Its antigen remains unknown. The source of the sample is a study of T cells in Graves' hyperthyroidism and ophthalmopathy. Findings of the study overall: Ophthalmopathy was told apart from stable hyperthyroidism by a 13 V-J model. The model anticipated ophthalmopathy a median about six months pre-onset.

RNA transcripts provided the source from which TCR beta CDR3 regions were amplified. Primed by the HTBI set, a first-round RT-PCR was run on the TCR CDR3. One entry per CDR3 protein, called by TCRdb with MiXCR from the multiplex PCR reads. The sample lists a few hundred thousand distinct CDR3 sequences; under 15% were seen once. With a duration under 2 months, the hyperthyroidism was newly diagnosed in patients aged 18 to 65. Uncontrolled infection, other autoimmune disease, pregnancy and lactation each barred patients from inclusion. This clonotype was obtained from a woman in her twenties or thirties with Graves' hyperthyroidism. Sequencing input: blood.

The CDR3 here is CASSQALRAKTYEQYF. Written as DNA, the CDR3 is TGCGCCAGCAGCCAAGCCCTTAGGGCCAAAACCTACGAGCAGTACTTC. The chain combines TRBV4-1 with TRBJ2-7; D unresolved. CDR3 length equals 16 residues. Germline CDR1 MGHRA, CDR2 YSYEKL. Deletions cut 1 base from V and 2 bases from J, with 15 bases between.